This TCR beta chain was obtained from a study of Tregs in tolerant kidney transplant recipients. In the case of this clone: Read sequence stops 3 residues before the CDR3 end, and the germline J gene provides the missing end.

Here immunoSEQ multiplex PCR was the method, and the copy in TCRdb shows in-frame clones only, minus some. This sample carries 10,000 or so clones, with roughly 26% going to the ten biggest clones. Related graft donors supplied nonmyeloablative bone marrow transplants, and mixed chimerism was transient. This CDR3 spans 16 amino acids. CDR1 is MNHEY, CDR2 SVGEGT, per germline. V gave up 0 bases and J gave up 0 bases; unmatched junction bases: 5. Sequenced here: CD8+ T cells from blood (PBMCs), sampled 24 months after the transplant. The chain joins TRBV6-2 or TRBV6-3 to TRBJ2-7; 7 nucleotides line up with TRBD2. This receptor was obtained from a human patient who received a combined kidney and bone marrow transplant. The T cells may partly be graft donor cells. CDR3 in amino acids: CASSYSDRGSSYEQYF. The covered CDR3 bases are TGTGCCAGCAGTTACTCCGATCGCGGGAGCTCCTACGAG.